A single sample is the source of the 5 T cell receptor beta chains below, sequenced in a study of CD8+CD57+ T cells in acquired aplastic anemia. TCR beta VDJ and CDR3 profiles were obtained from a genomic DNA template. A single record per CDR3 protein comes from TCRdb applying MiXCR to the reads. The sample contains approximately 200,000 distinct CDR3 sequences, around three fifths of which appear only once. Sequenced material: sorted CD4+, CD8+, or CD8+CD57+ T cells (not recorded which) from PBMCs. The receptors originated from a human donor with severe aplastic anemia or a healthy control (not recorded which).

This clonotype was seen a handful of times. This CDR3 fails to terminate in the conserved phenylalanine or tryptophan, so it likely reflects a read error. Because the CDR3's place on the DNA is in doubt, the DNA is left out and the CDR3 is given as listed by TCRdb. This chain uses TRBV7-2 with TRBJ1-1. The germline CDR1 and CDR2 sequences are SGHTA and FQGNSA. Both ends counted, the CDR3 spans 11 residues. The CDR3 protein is CASSLYAEFKL.

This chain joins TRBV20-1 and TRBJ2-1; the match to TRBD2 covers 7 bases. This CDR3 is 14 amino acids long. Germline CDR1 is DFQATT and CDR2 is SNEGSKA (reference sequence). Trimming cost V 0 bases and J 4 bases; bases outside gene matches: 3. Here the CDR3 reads CSAREGSGYNEQFF. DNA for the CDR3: TGCAGTGCTAGAGAGGGTAGCGGGTACAATGAGCAGTTCTTC.

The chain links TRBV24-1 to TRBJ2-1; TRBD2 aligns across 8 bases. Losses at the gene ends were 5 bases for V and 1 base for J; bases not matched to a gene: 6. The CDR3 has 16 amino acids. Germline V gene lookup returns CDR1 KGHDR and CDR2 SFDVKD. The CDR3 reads CATSGSGGLSYNEQFF. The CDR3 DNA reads TGTGCCACCAGTGGGAGCGGGGGACTATCCTACAATGAGCAGTTCTTC.

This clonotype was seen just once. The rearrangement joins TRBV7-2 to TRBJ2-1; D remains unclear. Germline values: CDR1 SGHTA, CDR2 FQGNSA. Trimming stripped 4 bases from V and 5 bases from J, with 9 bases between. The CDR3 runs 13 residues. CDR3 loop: CASSWTENNEQFF. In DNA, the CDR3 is TGTGCCAGCAGCTGGACGGAAAACAATGAGCAGTTCTTC.

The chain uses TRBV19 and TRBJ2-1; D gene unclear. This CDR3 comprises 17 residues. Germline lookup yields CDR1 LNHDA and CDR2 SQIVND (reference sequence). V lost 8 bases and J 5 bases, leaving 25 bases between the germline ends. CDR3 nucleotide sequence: TGTGCCAGTGCTTTTACCAAAGGGTCTCGAGTCCACAATGAGCAGTTCTTC. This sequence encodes CASAFTKGSRVHNEQFF.